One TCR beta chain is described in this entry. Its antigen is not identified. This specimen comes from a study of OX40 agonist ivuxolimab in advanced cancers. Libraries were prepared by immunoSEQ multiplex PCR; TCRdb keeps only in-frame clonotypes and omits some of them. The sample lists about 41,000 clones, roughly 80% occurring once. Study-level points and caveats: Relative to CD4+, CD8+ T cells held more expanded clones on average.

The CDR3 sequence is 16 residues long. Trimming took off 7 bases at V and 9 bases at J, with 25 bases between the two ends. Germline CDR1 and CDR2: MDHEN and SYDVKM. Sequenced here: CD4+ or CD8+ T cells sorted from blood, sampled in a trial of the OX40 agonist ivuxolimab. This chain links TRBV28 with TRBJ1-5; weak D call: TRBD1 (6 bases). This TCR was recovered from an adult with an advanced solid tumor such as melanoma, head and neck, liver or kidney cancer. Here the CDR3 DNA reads TGTGCCAGCAAACCCGGCGGGTCAGGGGTAAAAGGGCCCCAGCATTTT. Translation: CASKPGGSGVKGPQHF.